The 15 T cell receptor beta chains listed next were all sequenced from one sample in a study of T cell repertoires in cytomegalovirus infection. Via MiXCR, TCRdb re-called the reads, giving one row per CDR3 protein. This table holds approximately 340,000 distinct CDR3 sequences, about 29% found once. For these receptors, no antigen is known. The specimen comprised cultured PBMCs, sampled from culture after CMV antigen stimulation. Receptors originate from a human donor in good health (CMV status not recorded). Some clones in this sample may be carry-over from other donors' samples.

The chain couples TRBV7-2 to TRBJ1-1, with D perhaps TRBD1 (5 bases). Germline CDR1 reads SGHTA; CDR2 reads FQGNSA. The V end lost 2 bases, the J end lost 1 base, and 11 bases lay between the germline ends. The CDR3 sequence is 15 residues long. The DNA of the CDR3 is TGTGCCAGCAGCTTAAGGCCGGGGCCGAACACTGAAGCTTTCTTT. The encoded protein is CASSLRPGPNTEAFF.

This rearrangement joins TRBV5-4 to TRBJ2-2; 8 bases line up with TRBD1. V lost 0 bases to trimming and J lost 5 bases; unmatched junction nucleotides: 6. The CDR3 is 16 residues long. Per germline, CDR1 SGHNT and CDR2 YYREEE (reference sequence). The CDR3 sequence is CASSLVDRVRTGELFF. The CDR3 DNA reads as TGTGCCAGCAGCTTGGTGGACAGGGTCCGTACCGGGGAGCTGTTTTTT.

The CDR3: CASSFSTGTFFGGQKFF. The CDR3 DNA is TGTGCCAGCAGCTTTAGTACCGGGACCTTCTTTGGTGGTCAGAAGTTCTTC. The V gene is TRBV5-5, the J gene TRBJ2-1; D could derive from TRBD1 or TRBD2 (5 bases each). CDR3 length equals 17 residues. Trimming pared 2 bases from V and 14 bases from J, leaving 29 bases between. Germline V gene data show CDR1 as SGHKS and CDR2 as YYEKEE (reference sequence).

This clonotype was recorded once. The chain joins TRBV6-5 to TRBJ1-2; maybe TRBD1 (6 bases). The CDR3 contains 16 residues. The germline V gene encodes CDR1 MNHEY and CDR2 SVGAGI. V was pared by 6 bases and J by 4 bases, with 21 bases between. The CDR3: CASSAQGQGKGYGYTF. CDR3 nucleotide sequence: TGTGCCAGCAGCGCCCAGGGGCAGGGAAAAGGCTATGGCTACACCTTC.

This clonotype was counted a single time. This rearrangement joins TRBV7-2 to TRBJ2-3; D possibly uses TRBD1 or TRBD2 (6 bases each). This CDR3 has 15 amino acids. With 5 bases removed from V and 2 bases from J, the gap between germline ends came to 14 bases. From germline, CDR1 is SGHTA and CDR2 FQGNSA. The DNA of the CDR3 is TGTGCCAGCAGCCTCGGGGGCGGGATCACAGATACGCAGTATTTT. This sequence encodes CASSLGGGITDTQYF.

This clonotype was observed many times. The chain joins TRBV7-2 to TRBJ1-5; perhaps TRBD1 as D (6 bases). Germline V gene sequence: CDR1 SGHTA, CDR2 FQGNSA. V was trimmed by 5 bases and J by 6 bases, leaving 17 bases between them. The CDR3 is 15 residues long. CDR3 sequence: CASSPGGRGFQPQHF. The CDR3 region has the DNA TGTGCCAGCAGCCCGGGCGGCAGGGGATTTCAGCCCCAGCATTTT.

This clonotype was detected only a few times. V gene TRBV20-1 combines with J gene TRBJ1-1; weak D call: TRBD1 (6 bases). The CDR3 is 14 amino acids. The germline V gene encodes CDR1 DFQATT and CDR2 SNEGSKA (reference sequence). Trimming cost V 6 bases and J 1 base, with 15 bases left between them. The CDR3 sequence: CSARDTPPNTEAFF. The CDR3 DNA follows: TGCAGTGCCCGGGACACTCCTCCGAACACTGAAGCTTTCTTT.

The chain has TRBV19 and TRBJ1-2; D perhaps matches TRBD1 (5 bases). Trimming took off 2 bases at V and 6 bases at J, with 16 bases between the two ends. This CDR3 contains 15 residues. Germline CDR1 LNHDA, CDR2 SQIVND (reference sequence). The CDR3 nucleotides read TGTGCCAGTAGTATATCCCCTGGGACGAAGGATGGCTACACCTTC. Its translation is CASSISPGTKDGYTF.

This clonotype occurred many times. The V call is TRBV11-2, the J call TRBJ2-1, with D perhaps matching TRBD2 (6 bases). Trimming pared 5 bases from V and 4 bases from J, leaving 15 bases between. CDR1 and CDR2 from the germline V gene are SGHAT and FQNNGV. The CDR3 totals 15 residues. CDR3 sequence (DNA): TGTGCCAGCAGCAAGCCCTTGGGACTTTACAATGAGCAGTTCTTC. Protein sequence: CASSKPLGLYNEQFF. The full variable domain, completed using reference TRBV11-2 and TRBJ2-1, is EAGVAQSPRYKIIEKRQSVAFWCNPISGHATLYWYQQILGQGPKLLIQFQNNGVVDDSQLPKDRFSAERLKGVDSTLKIQPAKLEDSAVYLCASSKPLGLYNEQFFGPGTRLTVL.

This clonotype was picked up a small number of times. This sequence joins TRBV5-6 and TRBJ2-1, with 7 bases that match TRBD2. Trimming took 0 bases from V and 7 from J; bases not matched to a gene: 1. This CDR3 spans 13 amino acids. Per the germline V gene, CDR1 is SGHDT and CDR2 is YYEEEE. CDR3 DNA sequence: TGTGCCAGCAGCTTGGTGGGAGGGAATGAGCAGTTCTTC. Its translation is CASSLVGGNEQFF. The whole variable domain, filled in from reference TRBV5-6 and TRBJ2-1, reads DAGVTQSPTHLIKTRGQQVTLRCSPKSGHDTVSWYQQALGQGPQFIFQYYEEEERQRGNFPDRFSGHQFPNYSSELNVNALLLGDSALYLCASSLVGGNEQFFGPGTRLTVL.

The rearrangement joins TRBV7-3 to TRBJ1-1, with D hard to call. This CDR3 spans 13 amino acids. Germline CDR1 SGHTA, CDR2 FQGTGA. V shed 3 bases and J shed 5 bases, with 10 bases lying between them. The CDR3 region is CASSFTTKTEAFF. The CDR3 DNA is TGTGCCAGCAGCTTTACTACCAAAACTGAAGCTTTCTTT.

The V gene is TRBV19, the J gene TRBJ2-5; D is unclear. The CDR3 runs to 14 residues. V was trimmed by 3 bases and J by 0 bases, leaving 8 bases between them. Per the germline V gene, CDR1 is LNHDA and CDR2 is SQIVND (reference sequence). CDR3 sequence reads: CASSMGDDQETQYF. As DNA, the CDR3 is TGTGCCAGTAGTATGGGCGACGACCAAGAGACCCAGTACTTC.

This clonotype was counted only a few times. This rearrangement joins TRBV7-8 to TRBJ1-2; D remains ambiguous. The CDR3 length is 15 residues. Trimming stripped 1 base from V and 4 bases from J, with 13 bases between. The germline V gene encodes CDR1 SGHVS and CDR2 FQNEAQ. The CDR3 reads CASSLEIGGFYGYTF. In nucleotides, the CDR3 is TGTGCCAGCAGCTTAGAGATCGGCGGATTCTATGGCTACACCTTC.

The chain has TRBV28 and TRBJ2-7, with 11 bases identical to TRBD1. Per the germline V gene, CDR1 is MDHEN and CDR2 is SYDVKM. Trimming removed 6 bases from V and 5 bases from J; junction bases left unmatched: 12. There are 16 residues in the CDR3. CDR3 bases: TGTGCCAGCAGCATAGGCGGGGACAGGGGGTACCACGAGCAGTACTTC. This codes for CASSIGGDRGYHEQYF.

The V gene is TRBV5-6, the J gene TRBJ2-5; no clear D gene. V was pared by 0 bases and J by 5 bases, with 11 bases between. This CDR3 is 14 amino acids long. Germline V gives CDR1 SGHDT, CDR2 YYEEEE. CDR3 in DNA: TGTGCCAGCAGCTTGGGGACGGGCTCCGAGACCCAGTACTTC. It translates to CASSLGTGSETQYF. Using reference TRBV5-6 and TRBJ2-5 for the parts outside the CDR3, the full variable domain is DAGVTQSPTHLIKTRGQQVTLRCSPKSGHDTVSWYQQALGQGPQFIFQYYEEEERQRGNFPDRFSGHQFPNYSSELNVNALLLGDSALYLCASSLGTGSETQYFGPGTRLLVL.